The 17 T cell receptor beta chains presented below share a single source sample, sequenced in a study of response to subunit inactivated influenza vaccine. TCRdb re-analysed the RT-PCR reads in MiXCR, keeping a single row per CDR3 protein. Among 490,000 or so distinct CDR3 sequences listed, 6.5% to 8% were seen once. The starting material was PBMCs from blood, obtained around 25 months after vaccination. The receptors come from a man aged 50-75 years who received an inactivated influenza vaccine.

At least ten counts were recorded for this clonotype. The chain has TRBV20-1 and TRBJ2-1; 9 bases match TRBD2. The germline V gene encodes CDR1 DFQATT and CDR2 SNEGSKA (reference sequence). The CDR3 spans 14 residues. J gave up 6 bases and V 3 bases, and 6 bases lay outside the gene matches. CDR3 sequence reads: CSASTGLALNEQFF. The CDR3 coding sequence is TGCAGTGCTAGTACGGGACTAGCACTCAATGAGCAGTTCTTC.

V gene TRBV4-2 combines with J gene TRBJ1-2; TRBD1 might be the D (6 bases). The V end was cut by 0 bases, the J end by 4 bases, with 12 bases between. The CDR3 spans 15 residues. Germline CDR1 reads LGHNA; CDR2 reads YNFKEQ. CDR3 amino acids: CASSQDTGNGYGYTF. The CDR3 nucleotides read TGTGCCAGCAGCCAAGATACAGGGAATGGCTATGGCTACACCTTC.

A few counts support this clonotype. The chain carries TRBV7-9 and TRBJ1-1; 8 bases line up with TRBD1. The CDR3 runs to 17 residues. V lost 5 bases and J lost 1; bases outside the gene matches: 12. CDR1 is SEHNR and CDR2 is FQNEAQ in the germline V gene (reference sequence). The CDR3 loop is CASSVGQGSTRNTEAFF. As DNA, the CDR3 is TGTGCCAGCAGCGTCGGACAGGGTAGTACTAGGAACACTGAAGCTTTCTTT.

This clonotype was detected a few times. The chain uses TRBV15 and TRBJ2-3; the match to TRBD2 covers 13 bases. Unmatched junction bases numbered 6, after V lost 3 bases and J lost 3 bases. Germline loops: CDR1 LNHNV, CDR2 YYDKDF (reference sequence). The CDR3 is made up of 17 amino acids. The CDR3 loop reads CATSSPLAGGRTDTQYF. The DNA for the CDR3 is TGTGCCACCAGCAGCCCACTAGCGGGAGGGAGGACAGATACGCAGTATTTT. Drawing the rest from reference TRBV15 and TRBJ2-3, the complete variable domain is DAMVIQNPRYQVTQFGKPVTLSCSQTLNHNVMYWYQQKSSQAPKLLFHYYDKDFNNEADTPDNFQSRRPNTSFCFLDIRSPGLGDTAMYLCATSSPLAGGRTDTQYFGPGTRLTVL.

This clonotype has a handful of counts. The chain couples TRBV20-1 to TRBJ2-3, with 10 bases aligning to TRBD2. Germline CDR1 DFQATT, CDR2 SNEGSKA (reference sequence). V gave up 5 bases and J gave up 5 bases; unmatched junction bases: 10. The CDR3 totals 15 residues. CDR3 nucleotide sequence: TGCAGTGCTTACTCCGGGACTAGCGTTGGAGATACGCAGTATTTT. Protein: CSAYSGTSVGDTQYF.

A note on this clonotype: Possible read error: a much larger clone is one base away. This chain uses TRBV7-6 with TRBJ1-5; D not resolved. Germline V gene data show CDR1 as SGHVS and CDR2 as FNYEAQ. The CDR3 covers 14 residues. This CDR3 is CASSPRASQGPKHF. For the CDR3, the DNA is TGTGCCAGCAGTCCCCGTGCCAGTCAAGGGCCCAAGCATTTT.

This clonotype was picked up a small number of times. This sequence joins TRBV7-3 and TRBJ2-3; 14 bases align to TRBD2. The germline gives CDR1 SGHTA, CDR2 FQGTGA. Losses at the gene ends were 3 bases for V and 4 bases for J; bases not matched to a gene: 3. The CDR3 sequence is 16 residues long. The CDR3 nucleotides read TGTGCCAGCAGCTTGGGACTAGCGGGAGTTTCAGATACGCAGTATTTT. Translation: CASSLGLAGVSDTQYF.

This clonotype was counted at least ten times. This chain connects TRBV14 to TRBJ2-7; D may be TRBD1 (5 bases). The CDR3 spans 13 residues. V lost 1 base, J lost 6 bases, and 10 bases lay in between. Per germline, CDR1 SGHDN and CDR2 FVKESK. CDR3 sequence (DNA): TGTGCCAGCAGCCAAGCCAGGGTAAGCGAGCAGTACTTC. Protein: CASSQARVSEQYF.

A few counts support this clonotype. The rearrangement uses TRBV7-2 and TRBJ1-1; unclear D gene. Trimming took 1 base from V and 8 from J, leaving 8 bases between them. Germline loops: CDR1 SGHTA, CDR2 FQGNSA. This CDR3 has 12 residues. The chain's CDR3 is CASSLDLAEAFF. The CDR3 DNA reads as TGTGCCAGCAGCTTAGATCTAGCCGAAGCTTTCTTT.

The V call is TRBV29-1, the J call TRBJ1-1; the match to TRBD1 covers 9 bases. In germline, CDR1 is SQVTM, CDR2 ANQGSEA. This CDR3 has 12 residues. V lost 3 bases to trimming and J lost 10 bases; unmatched junction nucleotides: 6. CDR3 nucleotides: TGCAGCGTTGAGAAGGACAGGGGCGCAGCTTTCTTT. Amino acid sequence: CSVEKDRGAAFF.

Only a few counts were recorded for this clonotype. The chain is built from TRBV6-5 and TRBJ1-6, with no clear D. Germline V CDR1 and CDR2: MNHEY, SVGAGI. This CDR3 comprises 12 residues. Trimming pared 5 bases from V and 12 bases from J, leaving 11 bases between. The CDR3 sequence: CASSVGDKPLHF. CDR3 bases: TGTGCCAGCAGTGTCGGGGATAAACCCCTCCACTTT.

This clonotype showed up just a few times. V usage is TRBV27 and J usage is TRBJ1-5; 9 nucleotides align to TRBD1. The germline gives CDR1 MNHEY, CDR2 SMNVEV (reference sequence). There are 15 residues in the CDR3. Trimming took 5 bases from V and 7 from J; bases not matched to a gene: 9. In DNA, the CDR3 is TGTGCCAGCAGTCAACAGGGGGCGGTGGGCCAGCCCCAGCATTTT. Translated, it gives CASSQQGAVGQPQHF.

The V and J genes are TRBV4-3 and TRBJ2-3, with D possibly being TRBD1 or TRBD2 (5 bases each). V lost 0 bases, J lost 0 bases, and 10 bases lay in between. The CDR3 covers 16 residues. Per the germline V gene, CDR1 is LGHNA and CDR2 is YSLEER. Written as DNA, the CDR3 is TGCGCCAGCAGCCAAGAAGGGACGGCCAGCACAGATACGCAGTATTTT. Amino acid sequence: CASSQEGTASTDTQYF.

The rearrangement uses TRBV20-1 and TRBJ2-7, with 13 positions matching TRBD2. The CDR3 runs 13 residues. The J segment lost 5 bases and the V segment lost 6 bases, leaving 4 bases of the junction unmatched. CDR1 and CDR2 (germline): DFQATT, SNEGSKA (reference sequence). This CDR3 is CSARTSGRNEQYF. For the CDR3, the DNA is TGCAGTGCACGGACTAGCGGGAGAAACGAGCAGTACTTC.

This clonotype was observed a handful of times. The chain combines TRBV29-1 with TRBJ1-2, with 8 bases lining up with TRBD1. The CDR3 runs to 13 residues. Germline CDR1 is SQVTM and CDR2 is ANQGSEA. Trimming cost V 4 bases and J 4 bases; bases outside gene matches: 5. As DNA, the CDR3 is TGCAGCGTTGCCGACAGGGGTGGCTATGGCTACACCTTC. Protein product: CSVADRGGYGYTF.

This rearrangement joins TRBV3-1 to TRBJ2-1, with 11 positions matching TRBD2. The CDR3 loop spans 16 amino acids. Germline CDR1 LGHDT, CDR2 YNNKEL (reference sequence). The junction had 6 bases not matched to a gene; V was cut back by 1 base and J by 7 bases. The CDR3 reads CASSQAGLAGLNEQFF. The CDR3 bases are TGTGCCAGCAGCCAAGCCGGACTAGCGGGTCTGAATGAGCAGTTCTTC.

This clonotype came up many times. The chain carries TRBV7-2 and TRBJ2-1; 11 positions agree with TRBD2. This CDR3 has 17 residues. Per the germline V gene, CDR1 is SGHTA and CDR2 is FQGNSA. The V segment lost 10 bases and the J segment 4 bases; nucleotides outside the gene matches: 15. The CDR3 reads CATQGRGGLAVYNEQFF. For the CDR3, the DNA is TGTGCCACACAGGGGAGGGGGGGACTAGCGGTGTACAATGAGCAGTTCTTC.